These T cell receptor beta chains were read from a single sample in a study of radiation and T cells in renal cell carcinoma. Measured with immunoSEQ multiplex PCR; TCRdb has only the in-frame clones, and not every one. The sample includes 130,000 or so clones, 75% to 90% of them seen just once. The specimen was blood, collected from a patient whose treatment included radiotherapy and nephrectomy. The receptors derive from a woman aged 45-65 years with renal cell carcinoma. CDR3s include the opening cysteine and the closing phenylalanine or tryptophan. Each record gives: V gene, D gene, J gene, clone size, CDR3 protein, CDR3 DNA. The D gene is left open where the match is weak. Only some rows state a clone size, as once, few, many or a class for expanded clones.

>TRBV9|TRBD2|TRBJ2-7|-
CASSESGSLGYEQYF
TGTGCCAGCAGCGAGAGCGGGAGTTTGGGCTACGAGCAGTACTTC
>TRBV9|-|TRBJ2-7|-
CASSVGNVPYEQYF
TGTGCCAGCAGCGTAGGAAACGTTCCCTACGAGCAGTACTTC
>TRBV5-4|-|TRBJ2-4|-
CASSSIAKNIQYF
TGTGCCAGCAGCTCGATAGCCAAAAACATTCAGTACTTC
>TRBV2|TRBD2|TRBJ2-5|-
CASRTSGGQYF
TGTGCCAGCAGGACTAGCGGGGGACAGTACTTC
>TRBV6-5|TRBD1|TRBJ1-2|-
CASRSSGTAFGYTF
TGTGCCAGCAGATCCTCCGGGACAGCCTTTGGCTACACCTTC
>TRBV7-2|-|TRBJ1-2|-
CASSLGTEYGYTF
TGTGCCAGCAGCTTAGGGACAGAATATGGCTACACCTTC
>TRBV7-2|-|TRBJ2-6|-
CASSLRQGWANVLTF
TGTGCCAGCAGCTTACGGCAGGGGTGGGCCAACGTCCTGACTTTC
>TRBV7-9|-|TRBJ2-7|few
CAARGAGAYEQYF
TGTGCGGCCCGTGGGGCCGGAGCCTACGAGCAGTACTTC
>TRBV11-2|-|TRBJ2-7|-
CASSSGPKDEQYF
TGTGCCAGCAGCTCAGGCCCCAAGGACGAGCAGTACTTC
>TRBV5-1|TRBD1|TRBJ1-5|-
CASSRTGQGQPQHF
TGCGCCAGCAGCCGGACAGGTCAGGGTCAGCCCCAGCATTTT
>TRBV4-1|TRBD1|TRBJ2-7|-
CASSQDRGSMYEQYF
TGCGCCAGCAGCCAAGACAGGGGGTCTATGTACGAGCAGTACTTC
>TRBV9|TRBD2|TRBJ2-3|-
CASSVFPSGSNTDTQYF
TGTGCCAGCAGCGTATTTCCTAGCGGGAGCAACACAGATACGCAGTATTTT
>TRBV5-6|-|TRBJ2-7|-
CASSLGMGSYEQYF
TGTGCCAGCAGCTTGGGTATGGGATCCTACGAGCAGTACTTC
>TRBV30|-|TRBJ2-7|-
CAWSVGLYEQYF
TGTGCCTGGAGTGTAGGTCTCTACGAGCAGTACTTC
>TRBV28|TRBD1|TRBJ2-7|few
CASRPGQGIYEQYF
TGTGCCAGCAGACCGGGACAGGGAATTTACGAGCAGTACTTC
>TRBV2|TRBD1|TRBJ2-7|few
CASIKDRASYEQYF
TGTGCCAGCATCAAAGACAGGGCCTCCTACGAGCAGTACTTC
>TRBV29-1|-|TRBJ2-7|once
CSVDTGSHEQYF
TGCAGCGTTGATACAGGGTCCCACGAGCAGTACTTC
>TRBV7-2|TRBD2|TRBJ2-2|-
CASSLVSSGETGELFF
TGTGCCAGCAGCTTAGTCAGTAGCGGGGAAACCGGGGAGCTGTTTTTT
>TRBV19|-|TRBJ1-1|-
CASKQGSGNTEAFF
TGTGCCAGTAAGCAGGGAAGTGGCAACACTGAAGCTTTCTTT
>TRBV27|-|TRBJ1-4|-
CASSLSWGGREKLFF
TGTGCCAGCAGTTTATCTTGGGGAGGGAGGGAAAAACTGTTTTTT
>TRBV29-1|-|TRBJ1-3|once
CSVPDGNTIYF
TGCAGCGTCCCCGATGGAAACACCATATATTTT
>TRBV19|TRBD1|TRBJ1-2|-
CASTGTGGVYGYTF
TGTGCCAGTACAGGGACAGGGGGCGTCTATGGCTACACCTTC
>TRBV6-5|-|TRBJ1-5|-
CASSYGGDRQPQHF
TGTGCCAGCAGTTACGGGGGGGATCGACAGCCCCAGCATTTT
>TRBV15|-|TRBJ2-1|-
CATSTTGNTYNEQFF
TGTGCCACCAGCACAACGGGAAATACCTACAATGAGCAGTTCTTC
>TRBV5-4|-|TRBJ1-6|once
CASTGWANNSPLHF
TGTGCCAGCACGGGATGGGCCAATAATTCACCCCTCCACTTT
>TRBV6-5|-|TRBJ1-4|-
CASSYGWKLFF
TGTGCCAGCAGTTACGGTTGGAAACTGTTTTTT
>TRBV18|TRBD1|TRBJ1-1|-
CASSPTGGDTEAFF
TGTGCCAGCTCACCCACAGGGGGGGACACTGAAGCTTTCTTT
>TRBV6-1|TRBD1|TRBJ1-2|-
CASSVRTGNYGYTF
TGTGCCAGCAGTGTCCGGACAGGGAATTATGGCTACACCTTC
>TRBV14|TRBD1|TRBJ1-4|-
CASSPYRGQTNEKLFF
TGTGCCAGCAGCCCTTACAGGGGGCAAACTAATGAAAAACTGTTTTTT
>TRBV5-6|-|TRBJ1-1|once
CASSLAEIGGSEAFF
TGTGCCAGCAGCTTGGCCGAAATCGGCGGTAGTGAAGCTTTCTTT
>TRBV20-1|-|TRBJ1-1|-
CSAREVTQAFF
TGCAGTGCTAGAGAAGTGACCCAAGCTTTCTTT
>TRBV7-2|-|TRBJ2-1|once
CASSSGPGDNEQFF
TGTGCCAGCAGCTCGGGGCCGGGAGACAATGAGCAGTTCTTC
>TRBV7-9|TRBD1|TRBJ2-2|-
CASSPGTATGELFF
TGTGCCAGCAGCCCCGGGACAGCAACCGGGGAGCTGTTTTTT
>TRBV7-2|TRBD1|TRBJ2-7|once
CASSLGGTGGEQYF
TGTGCCAGCAGCTTAGGAGGGACAGGAGGGGAGCAGTACTTC
>TRBV30|-|TRBJ2-5|-
CAWSVQTQETQYF
TGTGCCTGGAGTGTACAAACCCAAGAGACCCAGTACTTC
>TRBV9|-|TRBJ1-2|-
CASSLETGTSVYGYTF
TGTGCCAGCAGCCTTGAAACCGGGACGTCCGTCTATGGCTACACCTTC
>TRBV27|TRBD1|TRBJ2-1|-
CATWDRAPHEQFF
TGTGCCACCTGGGACAGGGCCCCCCATGAGCAGTTCTTC
>TRBV14|-|TRBJ1-1|-
CASSQDSDTEAFF
TGTGCCAGCAGCCAGGACAGCGACACTGAAGCTTTCTTT
>TRBV5-4|-|TRBJ1-2|-
CASSLELNYGYTF
TGTGCCAGCAGCTTGGAGCTTAACTATGGCTACACCTTC
>TRBV9|TRBD2|TRBJ2-7|-
CASSVDASGGHSYEQYF
TGTGCCAGCAGCGTAGACGCTAGCGGGGGGCACTCCTACGAGCAGTACTTC
>TRBV21-1|-|TRBJ2-7|few
CASTARDRADEQYF
TGTGCCAGCACCGCCCGGGACAGGGCCGACGAGCAGTACTTC
>TRBV7-6|-|TRBJ2-4|-
CASSPGGAGNIQYF
TGTGCCAGCAGCCCCGGGGGAGCAGGAAACATTCAGTACTTC
>TRBV10-3|-|TRBJ1-1|-
CAISESTRAFF
TGTGCCATCAGTGAGTCGACTCGAGCTTTCTTT
>TRBV5-4|TRBD2|TRBJ2-5|-
CASSHPTSSQYF
TGTGCCAGCAGCCACCCGACTAGCTCCCAGTACTTC
>TRBV9|TRBD1|TRBJ1-5|-
CASSSGTGGQPQHF
TGTGCCAGCAGTTCCGGGACAGGTGGGCAGCCCCAGCATTTT
>TRBV6-5|-|TRBJ2-2|-
CASTEPDGELFF
TGTGCCAGCACCGAACCGGACGGGGAGCTGTTTTTT
>TRBV14|TRBD1|TRBJ2-7|-
CASSQGTGNEQYF
TGTGCCAGCAGCCAAGGGACAGGGAACGAGCAGTACTTC
>TRBV21-1|-|TRBJ2-5|-
CASSKGTVNQETQYF
TGTGCCAGCAGCAAAGGGACCGTCAACCAAGAGACCCAGTACTTC